The T cell receptor beta chain described here comes from a study of T cells expressing NK-cell markers. Points from the study as a whole: In four donors, these clonotypes also led the CD3+CD56-NKG2C+ fraction.

The CDR3 extends over 14 amino acids. The germline CDR1 and CDR2 sequences are MGHDK and SYGVNS. Points on this clonotype: The antigen is undetermined.

TCRdb reanalyzed the 5' RACE reads, giving one entry per CDR3 protein sequence and no DNA. This repertoire includes around 470,000 distinct CDR3 sequences. This rearrangement joins TRBV25-1 to TRBJ2-3; TCRdb's D call of TRBD2 is untestable without DNA. The sample comprised blood T cells: a sorted CD56 or NKG2C T cell subset, CD4+ or CD8+ T cells, or bulk PBMC T cells (not recorded which). This sequence originates from a woman aged 45-60 years in good health. The CDR3 spells CASRRARAADTQYF.